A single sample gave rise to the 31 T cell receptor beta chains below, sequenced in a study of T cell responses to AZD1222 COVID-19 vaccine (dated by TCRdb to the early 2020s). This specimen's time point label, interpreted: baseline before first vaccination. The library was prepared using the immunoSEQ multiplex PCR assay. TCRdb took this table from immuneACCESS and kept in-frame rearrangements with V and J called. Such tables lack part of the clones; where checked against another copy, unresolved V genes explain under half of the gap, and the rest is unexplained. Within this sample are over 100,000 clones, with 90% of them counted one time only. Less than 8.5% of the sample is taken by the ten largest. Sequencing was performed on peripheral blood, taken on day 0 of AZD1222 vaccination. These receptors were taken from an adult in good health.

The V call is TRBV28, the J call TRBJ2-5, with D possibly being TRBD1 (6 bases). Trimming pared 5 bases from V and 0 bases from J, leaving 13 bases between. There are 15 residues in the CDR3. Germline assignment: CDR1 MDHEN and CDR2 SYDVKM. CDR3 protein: CASSNRASYQETQYF. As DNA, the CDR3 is TGTGCCAGCAGTAACAGGGCCTCGTACCAAGAGACCCAGTACTTC.

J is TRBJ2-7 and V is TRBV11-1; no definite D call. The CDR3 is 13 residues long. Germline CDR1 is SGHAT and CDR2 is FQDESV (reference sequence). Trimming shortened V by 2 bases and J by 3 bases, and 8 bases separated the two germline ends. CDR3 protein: CASSLFTNYEQYF. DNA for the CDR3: TGTGCCAGCAGCTTATTCACTAACTACGAGCAGTACTTC.

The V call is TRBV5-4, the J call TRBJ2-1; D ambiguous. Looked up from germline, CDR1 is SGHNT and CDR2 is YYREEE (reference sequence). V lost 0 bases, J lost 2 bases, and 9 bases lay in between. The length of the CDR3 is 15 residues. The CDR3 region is CASSLGPSTYNEQFF. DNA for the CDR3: TGTGCCAGCAGCTTGGGGCCCTCAACCTACAATGAGCAGTTCTTC.

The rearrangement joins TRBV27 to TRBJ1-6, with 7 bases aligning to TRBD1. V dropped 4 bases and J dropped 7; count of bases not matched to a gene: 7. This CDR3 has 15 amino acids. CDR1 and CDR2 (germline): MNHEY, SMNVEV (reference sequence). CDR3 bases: TGTGCCAGCAGTTCGAGGGACAGAGAAAATTCACCCCTCCACTTT. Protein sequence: CASSSRDRENSPLHF.

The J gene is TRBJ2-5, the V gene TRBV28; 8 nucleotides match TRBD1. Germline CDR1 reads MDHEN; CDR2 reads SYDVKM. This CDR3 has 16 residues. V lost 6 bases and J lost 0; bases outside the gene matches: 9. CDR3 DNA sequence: TGTGCCAGCAGCCACAGGGGGGTCGGATACCAAGAGACCCAGTACTTC. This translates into CASSHRGVGYQETQYF.

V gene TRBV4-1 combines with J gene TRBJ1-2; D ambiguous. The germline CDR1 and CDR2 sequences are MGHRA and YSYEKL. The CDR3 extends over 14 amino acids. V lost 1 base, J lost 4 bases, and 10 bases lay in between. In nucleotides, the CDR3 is TGCGCCAGCAGCCAAGGCGCAGGCGCCTATGGCTACACCTTC. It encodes CASSQGAGAYGYTF.

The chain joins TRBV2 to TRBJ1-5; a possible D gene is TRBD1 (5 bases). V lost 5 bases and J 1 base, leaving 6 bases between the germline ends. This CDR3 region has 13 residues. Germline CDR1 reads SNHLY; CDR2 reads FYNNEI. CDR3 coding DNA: TGTGCCAGCAGTAGGGACAGCAATCAGCCCCAGCATTTT. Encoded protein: CASSRDSNQPQHF. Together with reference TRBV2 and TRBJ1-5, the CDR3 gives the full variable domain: EPEVTQTPSHQVTQMGQEVILRCVPISNHLYFYWYRQILGQKVEFLVSFYNNEISEKSEIFDDQFSVERPDGSNFTLKIRSTKLEDSAMYFCASSRDSNQPQHFGDGTRLSIL.

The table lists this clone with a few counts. The CDR3 region has the DNA TGTGCCAGCAGCGCACTAGCGGGGGGGCCCAATGAGCAGTTCTTC. Residues: CASSALAGGPNEQFF. V usage is TRBV9 and J usage is TRBJ2-1; 13 nucleotides line up with TRBD2. From germline, CDR1 is SGDLS and CDR2 YYNGEE. V lost 3 bases, J lost 6 bases, and 3 bases stayed unmatched. This CDR3 comprises 15 residues.

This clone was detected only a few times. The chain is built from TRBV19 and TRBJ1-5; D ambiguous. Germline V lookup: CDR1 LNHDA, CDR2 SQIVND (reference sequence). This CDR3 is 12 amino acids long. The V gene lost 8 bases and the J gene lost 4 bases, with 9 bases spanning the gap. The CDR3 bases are TGTGCCAGTCAGTCGGGGAATCAGCCCCAGCATTTT. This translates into CASQSGNQPQHF.

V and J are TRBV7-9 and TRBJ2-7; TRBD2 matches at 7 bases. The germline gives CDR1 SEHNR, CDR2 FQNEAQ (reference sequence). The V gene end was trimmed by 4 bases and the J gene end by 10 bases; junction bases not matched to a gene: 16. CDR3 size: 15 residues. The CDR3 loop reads CASSSPSGTGTEQYF. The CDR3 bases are TGTGCCAGCAGCTCCCCTAGCGGCACGGGGACCGAACAGTACTTC.

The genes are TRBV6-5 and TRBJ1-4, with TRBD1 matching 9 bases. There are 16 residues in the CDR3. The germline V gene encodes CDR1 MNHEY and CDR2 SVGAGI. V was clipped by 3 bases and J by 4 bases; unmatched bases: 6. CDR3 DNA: TGTGCCAGCAGTTATTCGCCGACAGGGGGTAATGAAAAACTGTTTTTT. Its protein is CASSYSPTGGNEKLFF.

CDR3 nucleotides: TGTGCCAGCAGTTACGATAGGGGAAATCAGCCCCAGCATTTT. Amino acid sequence: CASSYDRGNQPQHF. The chain carries TRBV6-2 or TRBV6-3 and TRBJ1-5; tentatively, D is TRBD1 (5 bases). Germline CDR1 MNHEY, CDR2 SVGEGT. This CDR3 has 14 amino acids. The V gene lost 2 bases and the J gene lost 4 bases, with 9 bases spanning the gap.

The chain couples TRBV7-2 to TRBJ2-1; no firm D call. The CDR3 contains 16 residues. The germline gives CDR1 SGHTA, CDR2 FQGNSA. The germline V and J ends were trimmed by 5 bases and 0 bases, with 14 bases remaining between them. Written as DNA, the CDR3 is TGTGCCAGCAGCCCACGCGGAGTTAGCTCCTACAATGAGCAGTTCTTC. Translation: CASSPRGVSSYNEQFF.

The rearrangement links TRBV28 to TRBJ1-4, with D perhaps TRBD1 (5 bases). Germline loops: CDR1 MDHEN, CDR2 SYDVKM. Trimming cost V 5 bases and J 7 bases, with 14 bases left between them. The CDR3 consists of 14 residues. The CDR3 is CASSVRDRPEKLFF. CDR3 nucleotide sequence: TGTGCCAGCAGTGTCCGGGACCGCCCTGAAAAACTGTTTTTT.

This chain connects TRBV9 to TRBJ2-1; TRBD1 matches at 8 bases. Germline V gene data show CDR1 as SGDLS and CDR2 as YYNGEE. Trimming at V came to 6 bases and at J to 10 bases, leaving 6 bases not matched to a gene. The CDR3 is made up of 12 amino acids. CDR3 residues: CASTGQGNEQFF. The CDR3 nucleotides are TGTGCCAGCACCGGACAGGGTAACGAGCAGTTCTTC. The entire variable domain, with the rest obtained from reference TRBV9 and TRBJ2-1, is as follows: DSGVTQTPKHLITATGQRVTLRCSPRSGDLSVYWYQQSLDQGLQFLIQYYNGEERAKGNILERFSAQQFPDLHSELNLSSLELGDSALYFCASTGQGNEQFFGPGTRLTVL.

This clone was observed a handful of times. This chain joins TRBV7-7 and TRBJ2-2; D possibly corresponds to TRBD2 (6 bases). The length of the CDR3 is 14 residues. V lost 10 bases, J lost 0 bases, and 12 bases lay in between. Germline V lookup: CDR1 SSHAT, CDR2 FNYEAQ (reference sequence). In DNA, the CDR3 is TGTGCCATTCCCCGGGGGTCGAACACCGGGGAGCTGTTTTTT. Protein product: CAIPRGSNTGELFF.

The CDR3 DNA follows: TGTGCCAGCAGCCGCCATACAGGGAACACTGAAGCTTTCTTT. This gives the protein CASSRHTGNTEAFF. V and J are TRBV3-1 (or the pseudogene TRBV3-2) and TRBJ1-1, with D possibly being TRBD1 (5 bases). CDR3 length: 14 residues. Germline V gene sequence: CDR1 LGHDT, CDR2 YNNKEL (reference sequence). The V end lost 4 bases, the J end lost 1 base, and 10 bases lay between the germline ends.

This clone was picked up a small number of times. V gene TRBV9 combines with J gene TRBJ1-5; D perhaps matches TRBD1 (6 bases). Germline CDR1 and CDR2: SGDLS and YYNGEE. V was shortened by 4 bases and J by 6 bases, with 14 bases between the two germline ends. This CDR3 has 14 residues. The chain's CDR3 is CASSPTGAGQPQHF. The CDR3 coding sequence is TGTGCCAGCAGCCCGACGGGGGCGGGTCAGCCCCAGCATTTT.

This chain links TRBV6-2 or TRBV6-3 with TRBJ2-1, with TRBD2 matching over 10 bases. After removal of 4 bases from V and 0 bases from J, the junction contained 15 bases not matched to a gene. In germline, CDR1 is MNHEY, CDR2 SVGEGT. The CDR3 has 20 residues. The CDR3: CASSSPLGAGTSVSYNEQFF. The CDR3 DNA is TGTGCCAGCAGTTCCCCACTGGGCGCCGGGACTAGCGTCTCCTACAATGAGCAGTTCTTC.

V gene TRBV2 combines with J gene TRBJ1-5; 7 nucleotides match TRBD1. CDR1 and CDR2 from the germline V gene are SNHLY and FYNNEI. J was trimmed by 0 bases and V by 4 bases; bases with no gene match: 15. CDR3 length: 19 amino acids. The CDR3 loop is CASSGDRDLSYDSNQPQHF. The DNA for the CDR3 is TGTGCCAGCAGTGGTGACAGGGATCTATCCTACGATAGCAATCAGCCCCAGCATTTT. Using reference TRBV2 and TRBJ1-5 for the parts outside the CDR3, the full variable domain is EPEVTQTPSHQVTQMGQEVILRCVPISNHLYFYWYRQILGQKVEFLVSFYNNEISEKSEIFDDQFSVERPDGSNFTLKIRSTKLEDSAMYFCASSGDRDLSYDSNQPQHFGDGTRLSIL.

CDR3 nucleotide sequence: TGTGCCAGCAGTTACGGGCTAACCTGGGCTTCCGAGCAGTACTTC. This sequence encodes CASSYGLTWASEQYF. This chain connects TRBV6-5 to TRBJ2-7; D is ambiguous. V was pared by 2 bases and J by 6 bases, with 17 bases between. The germline V gene encodes CDR1 MNHEY and CDR2 SVGAGI. The CDR3 loop spans 15 amino acids.

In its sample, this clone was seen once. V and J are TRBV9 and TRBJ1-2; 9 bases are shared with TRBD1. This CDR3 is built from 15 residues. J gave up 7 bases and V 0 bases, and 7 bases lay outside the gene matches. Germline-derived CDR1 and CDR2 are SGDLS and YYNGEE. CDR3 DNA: TGTGCCAGCAGCGTAGACTGGGACAGGGCTTCTGGCTACACCTTC. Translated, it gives CASSVDWDRASGYTF. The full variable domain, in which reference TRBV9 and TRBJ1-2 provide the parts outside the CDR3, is DSGVTQTPKHLITATGQRVTLRCSPRSGDLSVYWYQQSLDQGLQFLIQYYNGEERAKGNILERFSAQQFPDLHSELNLSSLELGDSALYFCASSVDWDRASGYTFGSGTRLTVV.

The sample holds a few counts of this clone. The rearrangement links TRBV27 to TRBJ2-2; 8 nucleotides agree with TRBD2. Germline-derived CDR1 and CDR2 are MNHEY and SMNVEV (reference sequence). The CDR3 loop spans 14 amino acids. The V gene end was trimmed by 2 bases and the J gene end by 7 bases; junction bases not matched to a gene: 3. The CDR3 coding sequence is TGTGCCAGCAGTTTAACTAGCGGCGTCGGGGAGCTGTTTTTT. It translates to CASSLTSGVGELFF.

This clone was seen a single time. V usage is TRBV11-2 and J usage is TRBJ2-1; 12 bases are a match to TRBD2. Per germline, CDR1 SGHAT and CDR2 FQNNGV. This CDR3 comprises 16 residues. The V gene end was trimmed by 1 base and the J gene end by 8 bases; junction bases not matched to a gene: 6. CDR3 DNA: TGTGCCAGCAGCTTAGCCCTAGCGGGGGGGGCTCATGAGCAGTTCTTC. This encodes CASSLALAGGAHEQFF.

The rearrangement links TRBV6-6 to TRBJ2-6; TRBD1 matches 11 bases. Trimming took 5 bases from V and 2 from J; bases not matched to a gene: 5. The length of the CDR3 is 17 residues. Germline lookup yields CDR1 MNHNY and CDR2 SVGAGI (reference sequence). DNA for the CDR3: TGTGCCAGCAGTCCCCGGGACAGGGGGACTGGGGCCAACGTCCTGACTTTC. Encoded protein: CASSPRDRGTGANVLTF.

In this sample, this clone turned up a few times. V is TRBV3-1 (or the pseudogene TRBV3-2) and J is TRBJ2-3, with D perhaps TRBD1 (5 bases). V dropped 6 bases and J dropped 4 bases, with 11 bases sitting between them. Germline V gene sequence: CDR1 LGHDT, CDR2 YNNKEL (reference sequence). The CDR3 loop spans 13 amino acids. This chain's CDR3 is CASRIQGADTQYF. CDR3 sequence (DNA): TGTGCCAGCAGAATCCAGGGTGCAGATACGCAGTATTTT.

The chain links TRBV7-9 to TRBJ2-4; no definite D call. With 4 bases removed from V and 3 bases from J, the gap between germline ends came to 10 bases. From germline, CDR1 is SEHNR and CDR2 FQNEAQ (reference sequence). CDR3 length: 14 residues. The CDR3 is CASSSTVSKNIQYF. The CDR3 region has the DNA TGTGCCAGCAGCTCCACCGTTAGCAAAAACATTCAGTACTTC. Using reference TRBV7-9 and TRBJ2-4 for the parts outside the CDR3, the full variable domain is DTGVSQNPRHKITKRGQNVTFRCDPISEHNRLYWYRQTLGQGPEFLTYFQNEAQLEKSRLLSDRFSAERPKGSFSTLEIQRTEQGDSAMYLCASSSTVSKNIQYFGAGTRLSVL.

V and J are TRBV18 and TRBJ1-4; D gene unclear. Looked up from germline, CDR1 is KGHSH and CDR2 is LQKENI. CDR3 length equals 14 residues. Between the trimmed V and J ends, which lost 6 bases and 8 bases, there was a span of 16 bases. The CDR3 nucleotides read TGTGCCAGCTCCAACACAGCAGCCGACGAAAAACTGTTTTTT. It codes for CASSNTAADEKLFF.

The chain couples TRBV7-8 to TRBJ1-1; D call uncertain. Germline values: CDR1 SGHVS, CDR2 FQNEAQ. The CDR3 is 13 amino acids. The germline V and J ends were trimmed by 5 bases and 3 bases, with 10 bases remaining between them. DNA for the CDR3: TGTGCCAGCAGCCGTCAACGGGACACTGAAGCTTTCTTT. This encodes CASSRQRDTEAFF.

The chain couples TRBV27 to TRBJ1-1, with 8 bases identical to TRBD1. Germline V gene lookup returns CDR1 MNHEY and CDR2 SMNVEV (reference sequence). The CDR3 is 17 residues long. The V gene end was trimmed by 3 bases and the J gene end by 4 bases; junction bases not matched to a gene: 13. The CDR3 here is CASSLAGQGPLSTEAFF. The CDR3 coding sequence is TGTGCCAGCAGTTTGGCCGGACAGGGCCCTTTGAGCACTGAAGCTTTCTTT.

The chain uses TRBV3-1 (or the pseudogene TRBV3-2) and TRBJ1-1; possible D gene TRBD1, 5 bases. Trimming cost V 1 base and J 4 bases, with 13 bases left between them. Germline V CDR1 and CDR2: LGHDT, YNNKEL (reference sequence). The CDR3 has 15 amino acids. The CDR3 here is CASSQGPGLGTEAFF. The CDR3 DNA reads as TGTGCCAGCAGCCAAGGGCCGGGGCTAGGCACTGAAGCTTTCTTT.